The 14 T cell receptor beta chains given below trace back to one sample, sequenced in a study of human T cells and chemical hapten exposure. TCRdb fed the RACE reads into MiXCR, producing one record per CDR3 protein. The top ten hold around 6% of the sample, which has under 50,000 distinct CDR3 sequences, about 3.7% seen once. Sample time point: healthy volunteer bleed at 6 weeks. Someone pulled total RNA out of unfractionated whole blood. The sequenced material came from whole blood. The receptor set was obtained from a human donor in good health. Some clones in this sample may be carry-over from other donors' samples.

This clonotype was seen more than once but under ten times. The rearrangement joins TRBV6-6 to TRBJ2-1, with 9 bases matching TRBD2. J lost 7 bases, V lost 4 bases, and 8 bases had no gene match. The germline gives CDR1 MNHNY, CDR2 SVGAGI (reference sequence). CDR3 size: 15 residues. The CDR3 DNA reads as TGTGCCAGCAGTTTGGGCGGGAGGGCCCAGAATGAGCAGTTCTTC. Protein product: CASSLGGRAQNEQFF.

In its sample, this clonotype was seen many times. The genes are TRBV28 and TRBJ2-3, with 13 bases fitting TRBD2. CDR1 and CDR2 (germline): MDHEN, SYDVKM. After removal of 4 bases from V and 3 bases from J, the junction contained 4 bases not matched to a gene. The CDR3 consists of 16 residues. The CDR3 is CASSSRTSGRTDTQYF. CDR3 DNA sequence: TGTGCCAGCAGTTCCCGGACTAGCGGGAGAACAGATACGCAGTATTTT.

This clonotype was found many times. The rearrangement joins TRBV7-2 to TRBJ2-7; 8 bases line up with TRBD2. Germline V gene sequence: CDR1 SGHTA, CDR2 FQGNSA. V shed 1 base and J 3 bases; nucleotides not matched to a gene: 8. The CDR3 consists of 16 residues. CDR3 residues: CASSLGTSGYRYEQYF. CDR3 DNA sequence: TGTGCCAGCAGCTTAGGAACTAGCGGCTACCGCTACGAGCAGTACTTC.

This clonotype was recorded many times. As DNA, the CDR3 is TGTGCCAGCAGGGGGAGGCGTCAGACCGCAGATACGCAGTATTTT. Protein sequence: CASRGRRQTADTQYF. The chain is built from TRBV2 and TRBJ2-3, with D tentatively TRBD2 (6 bases). This CDR3 region has 15 residues. Trimming shortened V by 6 bases and J by 4 bases, and 17 bases separated the two germline ends. Germline V gene data show CDR1 as SNHLY and CDR2 as FYNNEI.

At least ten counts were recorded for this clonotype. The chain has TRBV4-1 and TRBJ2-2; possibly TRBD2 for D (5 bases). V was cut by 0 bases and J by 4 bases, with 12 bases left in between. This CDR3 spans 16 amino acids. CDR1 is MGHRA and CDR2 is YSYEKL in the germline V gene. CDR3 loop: CASSQDRARGTGELFF. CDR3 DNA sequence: TGCGCCAGCAGCCAAGATCGGGCCCGGGGCACCGGGGAGCTGTTTTTT.

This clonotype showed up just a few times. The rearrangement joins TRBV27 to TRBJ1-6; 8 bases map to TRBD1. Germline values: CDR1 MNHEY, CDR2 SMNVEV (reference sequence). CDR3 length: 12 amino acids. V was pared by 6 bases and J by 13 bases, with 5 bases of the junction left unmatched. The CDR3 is CASSQTGAPLHF. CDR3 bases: TGTGCCAGCAGCCAGACAGGGGCCCCCCTCCACTTT.

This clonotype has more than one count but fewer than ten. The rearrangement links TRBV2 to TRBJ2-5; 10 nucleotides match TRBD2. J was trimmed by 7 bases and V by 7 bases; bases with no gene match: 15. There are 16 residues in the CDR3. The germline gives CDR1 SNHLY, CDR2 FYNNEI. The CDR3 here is CASTRKLAGGSGTQYF. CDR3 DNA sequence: TGTGCCAGCACGCGGAAATTAGCGGGAGGTTCAGGGACCCAGTACTTC.

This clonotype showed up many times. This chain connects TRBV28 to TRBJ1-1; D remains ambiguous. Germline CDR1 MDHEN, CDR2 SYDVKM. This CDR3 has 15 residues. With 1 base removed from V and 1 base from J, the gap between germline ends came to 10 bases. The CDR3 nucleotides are TGTGCCAGCAGTTTATCCTTTTTCAAGAACACTGAAGCTTTCTTT. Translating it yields CASSLSFFKNTEAFF.

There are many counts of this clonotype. The CDR3 DNA reads TGCAGCGTTTCTGGGGGACAGGGGTATTCTGGGGCCAACGTCCTGACTTTC. As protein: CSVSGGQGYSGANVLTF. The V call is TRBV29-1, the J call TRBJ2-6, with TRBD1 matching over 10 bases. The germline CDR1 and CDR2 sequences are SQVTM and ANQGSEA. Germline trimming cut 5 bases from V and 1 base from J; bases unmatched to any gene: 8. The CDR3 extends over 17 amino acids. The variable domain in full, with the rest retrieved from reference TRBV29-1 and TRBJ2-6, is SAVISQKPSRDICQRGTSLTIQCQVDSQVTMMFWYRQQPGQSLTLIATANQGSEATYESGFVIDKFPISRPNLTFSTLTVSNMSPEDSSIYLCSVSGGQGYSGANVLTFGAGSRLTVL.

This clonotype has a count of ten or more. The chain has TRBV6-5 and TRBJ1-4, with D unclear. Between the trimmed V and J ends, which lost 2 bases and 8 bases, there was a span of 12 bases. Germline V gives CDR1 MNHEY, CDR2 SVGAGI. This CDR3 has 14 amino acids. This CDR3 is CASSYGPSSEKLFF. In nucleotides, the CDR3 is TGTGCCAGCAGTTACGGTCCGTCCTCAGAAAAACTGTTTTTT.

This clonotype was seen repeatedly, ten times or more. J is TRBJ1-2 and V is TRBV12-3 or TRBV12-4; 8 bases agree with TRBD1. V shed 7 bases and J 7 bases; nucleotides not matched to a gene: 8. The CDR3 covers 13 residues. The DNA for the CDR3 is TGTGCCAGCACCATAGGACAGGGAAGTGGCTACACCTTC. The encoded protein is CASTIGQGSGYTF.

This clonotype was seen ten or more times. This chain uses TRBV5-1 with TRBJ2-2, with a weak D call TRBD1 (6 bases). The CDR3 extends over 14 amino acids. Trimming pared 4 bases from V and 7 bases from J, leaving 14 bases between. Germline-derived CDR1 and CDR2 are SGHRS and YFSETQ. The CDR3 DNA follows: TGCGCCAGCAGCATAAGACAGGATCTCGGGGAGCTGTTTTTT. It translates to CASSIRQDLGELFF.

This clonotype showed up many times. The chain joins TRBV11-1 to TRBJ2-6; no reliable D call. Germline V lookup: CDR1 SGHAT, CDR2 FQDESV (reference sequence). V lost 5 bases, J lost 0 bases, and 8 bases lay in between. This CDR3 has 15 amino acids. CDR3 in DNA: TGTGCCAGCAGCCCGCAATTCTCTGGGGCCAACGTCCTGACTTTC. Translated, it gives CASSPQFSGANVLTF.

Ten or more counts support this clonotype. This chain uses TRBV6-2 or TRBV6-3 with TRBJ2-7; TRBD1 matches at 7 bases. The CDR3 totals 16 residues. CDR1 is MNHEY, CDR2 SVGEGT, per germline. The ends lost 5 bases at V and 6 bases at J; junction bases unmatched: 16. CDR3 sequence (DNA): TGTGCCAGCAGTCAGAGAGATCCGACAGGGATTTGCGAGCAGTACTTC. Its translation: CASSQRDPTGICEQYF.